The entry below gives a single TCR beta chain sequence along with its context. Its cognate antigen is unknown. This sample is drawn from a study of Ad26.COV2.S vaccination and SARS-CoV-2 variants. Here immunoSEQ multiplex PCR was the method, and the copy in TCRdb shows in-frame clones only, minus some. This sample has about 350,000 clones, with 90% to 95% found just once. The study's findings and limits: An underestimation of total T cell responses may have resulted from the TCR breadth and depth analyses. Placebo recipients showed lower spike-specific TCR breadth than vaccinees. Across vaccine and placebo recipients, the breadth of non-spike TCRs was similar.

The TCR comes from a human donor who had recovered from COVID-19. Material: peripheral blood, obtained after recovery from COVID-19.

Written as DNA, the CDR3 is TGTGCCAGCAGCCCGGACCCTAACACCGGGGAGCTGTTTTTT. It is translated as CASSPDPNTGELFF. This chain uses TRBV14 with TRBJ2-2, with unresolved D. V gave up 4 bases and J gave up 2 bases, with 8 bases separating them. Germline V gives CDR1 SGHDN, CDR2 FVKESK. The CDR3 length is 14 residues.